The 6 T cell receptor beta chains listed next were all sequenced from one sample in a study of blood T cells in healthy people across ages. Together with a sample-barcoded 5' primer, a J-beta primer mix was included in a second PCR lasting roughly 6 to 12 cycles. TCRdb reprocessed the 5' RACE reads with MiXCR, giving one entry per CDR3 protein. This sample has 700,000 or so distinct CDR3 sequences, with around a fifth found just once. Input material: blood. These TCRs come from a man between 65 and 85 years old in good health.

This clonotype occurred a few times. This chain uses TRBV6-1 with TRBJ2-2; 14 nucleotides align to TRBD2. Germline values: CDR1 MNHNS, CDR2 SASEGT. The CDR3 runs 17 residues. The V gene end was trimmed by 7 bases and the J gene end by 7 bases; junction bases not matched to a gene: 11. The CDR3 DNA reads as TGTGCCAGCACTCAAACCGGGACTAGCGGGAGAAGCGGGGAGCTGTTTTTT. Its translation is CASTQTGTSGRSGELFF.

This clonotype was picked up a small number of times. The V gene is TRBV29-1, the J gene TRBJ2-1; D gene uncertain. The CDR3 has 13 amino acids. Germline CDR1 reads SQVTM; CDR2 reads ANQGSEA. The V end was cut by 3 bases, the J end by 2 bases, with 8 bases between. CDR3: CSVERITYNEQFF. The DNA for the CDR3 is TGCAGCGTTGAGAGGATAACCTACAATGAGCAGTTCTTC.

Notes on this clonotype: Mismatch with germline at one junction end may stem from a read error. V usage is TRBV7-2 and J usage is TRBJ2-1, with D perhaps matching TRBD2 (6 bases). Per the germline V gene, CDR1 is SGHTA and CDR2 is FQGNSA. This CDR3 comprises 15 residues. CDR3 protein: CASSLDTSSYYEQFF. The CDR3 region has the DNA TGTGCCAGCAGCTTAGATACTAGCTCCTACTATGAGCAGTTCTTC.

Concerning this clonotype itself: The DNA is omitted, as the CDR3 cannot be located on it reliably, and the CDR3 follows TCRdb's listing. The V call is TRBV21-1, the J call TRBJ2-7; the table's D call, TRBD2, has no DNA check behind it. TRBV21-1 is flagged as a pseudogene. From its first to its last residue, the CDR3 has 15 amino acids. The CDR3 sequence is CASSKVGRGTYEQYV.

The gene calls are TRBV9 and TRBJ2-7, with 7 positions matching TRBD1. Germline V gene sequence: CDR1 SGDLS, CDR2 YYNGEE. There are 12 residues in the CDR3. Losses at the gene ends were 4 bases for V and 7 bases for J; bases not matched to a gene: 5. CDR3 nucleotides: TGTGCCAGCAGCCGTGACAGGGTGGAGCAGTACTTC. Amino acids: CASSRDRVEQYF.

The V gene is TRBV6-5, the J gene TRBJ1-1; TRBD1 is a possible D gene (6 bases). The CDR3 spans 14 residues. V was cut by 7 bases and J by 5 bases, with 17 bases left in between. Germline values: CDR1 MNHEY, CDR2 SVGAGI. This CDR3 is CASKPQGVGTEAFF. CDR3 DNA sequence: TGTGCCAGCAAACCACAGGGAGTAGGGACTGAAGCTTTCTTT.